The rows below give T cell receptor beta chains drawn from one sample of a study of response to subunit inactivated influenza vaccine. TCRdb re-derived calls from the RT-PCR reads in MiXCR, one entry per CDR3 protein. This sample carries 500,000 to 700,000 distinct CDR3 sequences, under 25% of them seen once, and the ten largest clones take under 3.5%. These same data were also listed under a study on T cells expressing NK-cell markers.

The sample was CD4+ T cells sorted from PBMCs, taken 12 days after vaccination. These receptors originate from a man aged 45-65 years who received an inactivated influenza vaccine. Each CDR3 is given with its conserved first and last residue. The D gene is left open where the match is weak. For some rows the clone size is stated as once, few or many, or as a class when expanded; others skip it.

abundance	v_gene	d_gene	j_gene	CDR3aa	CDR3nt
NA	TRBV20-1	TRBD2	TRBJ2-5	CSAETSGASETQYF	TGCAGTGCTGAGACTAGCGGGGCCTCGGAGACCCAGTACTTC
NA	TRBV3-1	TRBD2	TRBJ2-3	CASSQAGGPGDTQYF	TGTGCCAGCAGCCAAGCGGGAGGGCCGGGAGATACGCAGTATTTT
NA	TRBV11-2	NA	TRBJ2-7	CASSYQSRGLSVAYEQYF	TGTGCCAGCAGCTACCAATCCAGGGGACTGAGTGTCGCCTACGAGCAGTACTTC
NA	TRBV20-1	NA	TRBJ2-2	CSAGDGSRVTGELFF	TGCAGTGCTGGGGACGGCTCGCGTGTCACCGGGGAGCTGTTTTTT
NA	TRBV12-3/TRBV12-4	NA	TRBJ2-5	CASSVQSGGRAETQYF	TGTGCCAGCAGTGTCCAAAGTGGGGGGCGCGCAGAGACCCAGTACTTC
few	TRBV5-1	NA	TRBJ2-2	CASSLPGMGVTGELFF	TGCGCCAGCAGCTTGCCAGGGATGGGTGTCACCGGGGAGCTGTTTTTT
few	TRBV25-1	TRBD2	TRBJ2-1	CASSFGGADEQFF	TGTGCCAGCAGTTTCGGGGGGGCCGATGAGCAGTTCTTC
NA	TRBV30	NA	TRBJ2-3	CAWSSPSGASDTQYF	TGTGCCTGGAGTTCCCCGTCGGGGGCATCAGATACGCAGTATTTT
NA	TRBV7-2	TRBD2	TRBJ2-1	CASSFTSGRGNEQFF	TGTGCCAGCAGCTTTACTAGCGGGAGAGGTAATGAGCAGTTCTTC
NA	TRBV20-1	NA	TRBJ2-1	CSARDRGGGSAEQFF	TGCAGTGCTAGAGATCGGGGTGGCGGTTCGGCTGAGCAGTTCTTC
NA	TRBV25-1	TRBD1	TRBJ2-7	CASSEPGQGTNEQYF	TGTGCCAGCAGTGAGCCGGGACAGGGGACCAACGAGCAGTACTTC
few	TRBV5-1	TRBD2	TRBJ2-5	CASSPTVRTSFQETQYF	TGCGCCAGCAGCCCTACCGTACGGACTAGCTTCCAAGAGACCCAGTACTTC
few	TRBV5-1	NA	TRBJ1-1	CASSRDISTEAFF	TGCGCCAGCAGTAGGGACATCTCCACTGAAGCTTTCTTT
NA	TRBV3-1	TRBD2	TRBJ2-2	CASSQDVSGQFPNTGELFF	TGTGCCAGCAGCCAAGATGTTAGCGGGCAATTCCCGAACACCGGGGAGCTGTTTTTT
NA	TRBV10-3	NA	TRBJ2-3	CAISKTESTDTQYF	TGTGCCATCAGTAAGACTGAGAGCACAGATACGCAGTATTTT
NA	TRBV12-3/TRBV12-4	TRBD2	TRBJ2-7	CASRSGTSGYEQYF	TGTGCCAGCAGATCCGGGACTAGCGGCTACGAGCAGTACTTC
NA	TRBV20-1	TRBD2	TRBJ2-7	CSTDRASGSYEQYF	TGCAGTACGGACCGGGCTAGCGGTTCCTACGAGCAGTACTTC
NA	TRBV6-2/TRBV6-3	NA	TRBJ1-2	CASSSSARYNYGYTF	NA
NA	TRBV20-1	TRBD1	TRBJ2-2	CSAITGQGVGELFF	TGCAGTGCTATCACGGGACAGGGGGTCGGGGAGCTGTTTTTT
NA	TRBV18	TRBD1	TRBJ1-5	CASSPGTGQSNQPQHF	TGTGCCAGCTCCCCCGGGACAGGGCAGAGCAATCAGCCCCAGCATTTT
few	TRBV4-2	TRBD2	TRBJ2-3	CASSRGGLAAVPPSTDTQYF	TGTGCCAGCAGCCGCGGAGGACTAGCGGCTGTACCACCTAGCACAGATACGCAGTATTTT
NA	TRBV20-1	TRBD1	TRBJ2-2	CSALDRAANTGELFF	TGCAGTGCTTTGGACAGGGCCGCGAACACCGGGGAGCTGTTTTTT
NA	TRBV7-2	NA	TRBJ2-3	CASSLWAGATDTQYF	TGTGCCAGCAGCTTATGGGCAGGGGCCACAGATACGCAGTATTTT
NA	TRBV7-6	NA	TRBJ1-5	CASSLLPGDQPQHF	TGTGCCAGCAGCTTACTTCCAGGGGATCAGCCCCAGCATTTT